The T cell receptor beta chain described here comes from a study of OX40 agonist ivuxolimab in advanced cancers. General study findings and limits: Circulating CD4+ and CD8+ T cells showed clonal expansion by week 6 at 0.1 to 3.0 mg/kg. Averaged across samples, CD8+ T cells carried more expanded clones than CD4+ did.

Repertoires were generated with immunoSEQ multiplex PCR, while TCRdb's copy carries only in-frame clones and drops some. The sample has approximately 70,000 clones; around 86% are singletons. This clone was recorded a few times. The antigen is unknown. Germline V gives CDR1 SGHNT, CDR2 YYREEE (reference sequence). Trimming took 1 base from V and 0 from J, leaving 5 bases between them. CDR3 length: 14 residues. The chain joins TRBV5-4 to TRBJ1-3; D not certain. The sequence was collected from an adult with an advanced solid tumor such as melanoma, head and neck, liver or kidney cancer. Sequenced here: CD4+ or CD8+ T cells sorted from blood, sampled in a trial of the OX40 agonist ivuxolimab. The CDR3 sequence is CASSLYSSGNTIYF. Here the CDR3 DNA reads TGTGCCAGCAGCTTGTATAGCTCTGGAAACACCATATATTTT.